This passage covers 2 T cell receptor beta chains from one sample sequenced in a study of blood T cell repertoires in COVID-19. The assay was immunoSEQ multiplex PCR, and TCRdb's table has in-frame clones only and misses some. The sample has approximately 72,000 clones; roughly 89% are singletons. The sample consisted of peripheral blood. The receptors were sampled from a man in his sixties with acute or convalescent COVID-19.

The rearrangement links TRBV29-1 to TRBJ2-1, with D hard to call. This CDR3 is built from 15 residues. V lost 1 base and J lost 0, with 10 bases in between. CDR1 is SQVTM, CDR2 ANQGSEA, per germline. CDR3 nucleotide sequence: TGCAGCGTTGAAGGTTCGTCGGGCTCCTACAATGAGCAGTTCTTC. Translated, it gives CSVEGSSGSYNEQFF.

This chain connects TRBV5-3 to TRBJ2-3; 7 bases are a match to TRBD1. Being an ORF, TRBV5-3 has a function that is uncertain. V shed 7 bases and J 1 base; nucleotides not matched to a gene: 9. The CDR3 length is 15 residues. CDR3 in amino acids: CARARWDSRTDTQYF. CDR3 bases: TGTGCCAGAGCCCGGTGGGACAGCCGCACAGATACGCAGTATTTT.